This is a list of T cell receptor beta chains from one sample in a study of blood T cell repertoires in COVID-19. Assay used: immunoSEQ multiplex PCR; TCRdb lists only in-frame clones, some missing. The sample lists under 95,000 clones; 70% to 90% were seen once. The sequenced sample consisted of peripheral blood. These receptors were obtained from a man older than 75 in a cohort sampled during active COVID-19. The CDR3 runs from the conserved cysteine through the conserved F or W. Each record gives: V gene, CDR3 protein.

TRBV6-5,CASSYSVQSYEQYF
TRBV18,CASSPITGDETQYF
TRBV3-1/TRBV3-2,CASSQRAGDEKLFF
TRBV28,CASRTDRGPNYGYTF
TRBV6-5,CASSPRGRVGYTF
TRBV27,CASSRSSGAYNEQFF
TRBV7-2,CASSSQGAGGPGANEQFF
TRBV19,CASTPDRGQKNEQFF
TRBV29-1,CSVEIRDRGNLNYGYTF
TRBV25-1,CANNVRDSNTEAFF
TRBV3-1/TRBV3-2,CASSFALGGQAAFF
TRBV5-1,CASSLNPAGGGEKLFF
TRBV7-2,CASRTDRGNTIYF
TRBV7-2,CASSPGQVNTEAFF
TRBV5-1,CASSFGGGAYNEQFF
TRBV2,CASSVDRSYEQYF
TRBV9,CASSYYSWTAGKGYTF
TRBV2,CASNLQGYNEQFF
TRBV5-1,CASSLDGGRTGELFF
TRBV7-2,CASSKGLAGGPLQETQYF
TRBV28,CASSSPTSGGAETQYF
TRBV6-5,CASNTRQGAATEAFF
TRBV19,CASRSDRGNYGYTF
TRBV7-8,CASSSRLGGANTGELFF
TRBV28,CATTEWGQGAPGELFF
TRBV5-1,CASSLFDRVSSYNSPLHF
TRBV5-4,CASSLGTTQETQYF
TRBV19,CASSIRTGGYNEQFF
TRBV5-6,CASRQGPNTEAFF
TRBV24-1,CATSDLGLADTGELFF
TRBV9,CASSIDRGRITDTQYF
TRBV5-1,CASSTSPGTGYNEQFF
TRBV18,CASSPQSGTGGETQYF
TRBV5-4,CASSRRDGLYEQYF
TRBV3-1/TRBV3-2,CASSQARVAGANVLTF
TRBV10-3,CAISEYREGDTQYF
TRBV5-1,CASSLDRVSNYGYTF
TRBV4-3,CASSQVQTGGTEAFF
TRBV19,CASNQGLKALKNEKLFF
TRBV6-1,CASSDQGRDSPLHF
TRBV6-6,CASWGTGAFF
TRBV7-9,CASSFNIGEHGYTF
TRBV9,CASSPRGPRTSTDTQYF
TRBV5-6,CASSLSGPPNTEAFF
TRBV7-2,CASSSSGSGNTIYF
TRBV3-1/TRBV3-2,CASTREGGVGNTIYF
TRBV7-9,CASSLESGVAKNIQYF
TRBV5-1,CASSLAPGRGPYEQYF
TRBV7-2,CASSSRQGSTGELFF
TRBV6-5,CASSSPGSSYEQYF
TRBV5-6,CASSLGRRLIQYF
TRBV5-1,CASSLSKTGQGASDTQYF
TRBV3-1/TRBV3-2,CASSHRQGAAYEQYF
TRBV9,CASSVAGQGALGADTQYF
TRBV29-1,CSVGSSGANVLTF
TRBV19,CASRRDRGQPQHF
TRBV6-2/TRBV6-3,CASSRTSGGYTDTQYF
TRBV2,CASTGTSGVDEQFF
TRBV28,CASSFLGTGLAKNIQYF
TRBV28,CASNRVENGYTF